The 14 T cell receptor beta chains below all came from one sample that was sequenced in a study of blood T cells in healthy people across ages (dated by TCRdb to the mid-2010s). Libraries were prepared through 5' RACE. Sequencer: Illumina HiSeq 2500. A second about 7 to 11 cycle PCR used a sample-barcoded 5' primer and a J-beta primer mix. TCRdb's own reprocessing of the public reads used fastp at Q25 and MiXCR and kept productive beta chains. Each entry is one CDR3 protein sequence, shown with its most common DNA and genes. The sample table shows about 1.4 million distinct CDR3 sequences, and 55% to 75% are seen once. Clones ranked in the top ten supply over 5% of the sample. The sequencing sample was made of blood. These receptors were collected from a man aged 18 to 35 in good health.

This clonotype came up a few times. Here the CDR3 DNA reads TGCGCCAGCAGCCACGAGTCCGAACACGAGCAGTACTTC. Its protein product is CASSHESEHEQYF. The chain couples TRBV5-1 to TRBJ2-7; D gene ambiguous. This CDR3 is built from 13 residues. The germline CDR1 and CDR2 sequences are SGHRS and YFSETQ. Trimming removed 4 bases at V and 5 bases at J, with 13 bases between.

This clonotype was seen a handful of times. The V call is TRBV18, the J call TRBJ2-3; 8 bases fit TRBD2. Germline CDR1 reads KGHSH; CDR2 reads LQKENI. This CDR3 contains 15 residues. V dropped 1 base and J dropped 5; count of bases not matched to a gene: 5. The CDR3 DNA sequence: TGTGCCAGCTCACCACGGAGGAGCGGGGGAGATACGCAGTATTTT. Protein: CASSPRRSGGDTQYF. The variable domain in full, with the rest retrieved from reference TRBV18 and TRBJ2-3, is NAGVMQNPRHLVRRRGQEARLRCSPMKGHSHVYWYRQLPEEGLKFMVYLQKENIIDESGMPKERFSAEFPKEGPSILRIQQVVRGDSAAYFCASSPRRSGGDTQYFGPGTRLTVL.

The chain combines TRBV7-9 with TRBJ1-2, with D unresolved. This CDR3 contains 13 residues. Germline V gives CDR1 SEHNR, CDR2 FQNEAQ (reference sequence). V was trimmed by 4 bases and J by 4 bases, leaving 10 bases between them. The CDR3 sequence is CASSWVEGYGYTF. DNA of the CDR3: TGTGCCAGCAGCTGGGTTGAGGGCTATGGCTACACCTTC.

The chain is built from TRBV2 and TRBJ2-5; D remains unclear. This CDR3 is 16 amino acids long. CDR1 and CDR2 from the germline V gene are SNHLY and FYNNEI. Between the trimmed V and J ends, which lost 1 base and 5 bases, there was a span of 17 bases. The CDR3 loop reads CASSEDQEMESETQYF. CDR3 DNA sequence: TGTGCCAGCAGTGAAGACCAAGAGATGGAGTCGGAGACCCAGTACTTC.

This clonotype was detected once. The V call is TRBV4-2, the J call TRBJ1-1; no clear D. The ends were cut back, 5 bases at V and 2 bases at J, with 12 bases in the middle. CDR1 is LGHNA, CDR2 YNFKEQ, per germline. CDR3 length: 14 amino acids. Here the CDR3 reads CASSWQALNTEAFF. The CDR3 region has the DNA TGTGCCAGCAGCTGGCAGGCACTTAACACTGAAGCTTTCTTT.

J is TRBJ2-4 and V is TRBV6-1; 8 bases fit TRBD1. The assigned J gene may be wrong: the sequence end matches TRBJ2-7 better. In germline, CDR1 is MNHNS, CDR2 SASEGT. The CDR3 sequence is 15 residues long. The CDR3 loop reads CASSHRQGSTYEQYF. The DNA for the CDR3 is TGTGCCAGCAGTCACAGACAGGGGTCCACCTACGAGCAGTACTTC.

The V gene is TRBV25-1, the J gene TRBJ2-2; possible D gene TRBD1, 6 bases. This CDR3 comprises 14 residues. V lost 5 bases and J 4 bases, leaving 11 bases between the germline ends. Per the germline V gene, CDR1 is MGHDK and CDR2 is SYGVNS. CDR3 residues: CASSNPGVTGELFF. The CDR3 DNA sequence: TGTGCCAGCAGTAATCCAGGGGTCACCGGGGAGCTGTTTTTT.

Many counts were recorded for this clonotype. The CDR3 sequence is CATSTRTGGTETQYF. CDR3 sequence (DNA): TGTGCCACCAGCACAAGGACAGGGGGGACGGAGACCCAGTACTTC. This sequence joins TRBV15 and TRBJ2-5; TRBD1 matches at 10 bases. The germline V gene encodes CDR1 LNHNV and CDR2 YYDKDF (reference sequence). The CDR3 totals 15 residues. V shed 4 bases and J 5 bases; nucleotides not matched to a gene: 7.

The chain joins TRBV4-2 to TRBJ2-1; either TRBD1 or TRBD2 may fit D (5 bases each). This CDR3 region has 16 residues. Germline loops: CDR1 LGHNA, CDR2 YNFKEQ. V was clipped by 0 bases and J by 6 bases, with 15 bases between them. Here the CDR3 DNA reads TGTGCCAGCAGCCAAGACCCCGGGACCCGTGCCAATGAGCAGTTCTTC. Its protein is CASSQDPGTRANEQFF.

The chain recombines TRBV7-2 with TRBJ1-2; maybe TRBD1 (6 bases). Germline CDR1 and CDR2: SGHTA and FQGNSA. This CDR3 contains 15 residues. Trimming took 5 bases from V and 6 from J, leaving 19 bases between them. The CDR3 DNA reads TGTGCCAGCAGCCTAAGCTCCGGGGGCATAGATGGCTACACCTTC. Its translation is CASSLSSGGIDGYTF.

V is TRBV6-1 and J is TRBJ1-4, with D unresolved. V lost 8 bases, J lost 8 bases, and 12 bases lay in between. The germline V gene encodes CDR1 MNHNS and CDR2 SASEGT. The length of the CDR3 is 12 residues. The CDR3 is CASLGLSEKLFF. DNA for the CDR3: TGTGCCAGCCTGGGTTTGAGCGAAAAACTGTTTTTT.

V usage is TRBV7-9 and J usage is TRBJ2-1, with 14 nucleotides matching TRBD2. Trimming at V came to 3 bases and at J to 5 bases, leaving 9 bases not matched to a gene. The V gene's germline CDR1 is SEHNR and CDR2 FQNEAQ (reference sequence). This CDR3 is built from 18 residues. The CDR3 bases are TGTGCCAGCAGCTTTCCCCGGGGGACTAGCGGGAGTCACAATGAGCAGTTCTTC. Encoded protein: CASSFPRGTSGSHNEQFF.

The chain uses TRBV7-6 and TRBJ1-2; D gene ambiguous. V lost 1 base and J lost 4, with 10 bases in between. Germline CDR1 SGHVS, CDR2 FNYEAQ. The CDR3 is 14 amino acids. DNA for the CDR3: TGTGCCAGCAGCTTAGATCCCGGGATCTATGGCTACACCTTC. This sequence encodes CASSLDPGIYGYTF.

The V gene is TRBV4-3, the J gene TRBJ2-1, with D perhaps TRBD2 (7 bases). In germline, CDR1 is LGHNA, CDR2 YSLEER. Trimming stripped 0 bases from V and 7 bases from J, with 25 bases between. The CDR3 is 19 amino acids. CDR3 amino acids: CASSQDLLDLRGGPNEQFF. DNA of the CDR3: TGCGCCAGCAGCCAAGATTTGCTCGACTTGAGGGGGGGCCCTAATGAGCAGTTCTTC.